These 24 T cell receptor beta chains share one sample of origin, sequenced in a study of OX40 agonist ivuxolimab in advanced cancers. Profiling relied on immunoSEQ multiplex PCR, and the TCRdb table lists in-frame clones only, not all of them. In the table there are tens of thousands of clones, about four fifths of which are singletons. This specimen was CD4+ or CD8+ T cells sorted from blood, taken in a trial of the OX40 agonist ivuxolimab. Receptors were obtained from an adult with an advanced solid tumor such as melanoma, head and neck, liver or kidney cancer.

The rearrangement joins TRBV11-2 to TRBJ2-7; D tentatively reads TRBD1 or TRBD2 (6 bases each). Germline CDR1 is SGHAT and CDR2 is FQNNGV. Trimming took off 5 bases at V and 6 bases at J, with 14 bases between the two ends. The CDR3 length is 13 residues. The CDR3 coding sequence is TGTGCCAGCAGCAATAGCGGAGGGGGCGAGCAGTACTTC. This encodes CASSNSGGGEQYF.

The rearrangement links TRBV7-9 to TRBJ1-1; tentative D call: TRBD1 (5 bases). The germline V gene encodes CDR1 SEHNR and CDR2 FQNEAQ (reference sequence). This CDR3 has 15 amino acids. Trimming stripped 5 bases from V and 4 bases from J, with 17 bases between. The CDR3 protein is CASSERGAGPTEAFF. DNA for the CDR3: TGTGCCAGCAGCGAAAGAGGGGCAGGGCCCACTGAAGCTTTCTTT.

The rearrangement links TRBV10-3 to TRBJ2-2, with 10 bases that match TRBD2. This CDR3 region has 17 residues. The ends lost 4 bases at V and 6 bases at J; junction bases unmatched: 11. Germline values: CDR1 ENHRY, CDR2 SYGVKD. The CDR3 nucleotides are TGTGCCATCAGTGCCACCGGGACTAGCGATGGTCCCGGGGAGCTGTTTTTT. Translation: CAISATGTSDGPGELFF.

This chain uses TRBV27 with TRBJ2-1; the D is unclear. V was pared by 7 bases and J by 0 bases, with 7 bases between. CDR1 MNHEY and CDR2 SMNVEV come from the germline V gene (reference sequence). The CDR3 contains 13 residues. The DNA of the CDR3 is TGTGCCAGCAAAAAGAGCTCCTACAATGAGCAGTTCTTC. Its translation: CASKKSSYNEQFF.

This chain joins TRBV9 and TRBJ1-4, with 11 bases lining up with TRBD1. Per the germline V gene, CDR1 is SGDLS and CDR2 is YYNGEE. Unmatched junction bases numbered 6, after V lost 4 bases and J lost 7 bases. The CDR3 is made up of 15 amino acids. CDR3 in DNA: TGTGCCAGCAGCATGACCGGGACAGGGGGTGAAAAACTGTTTTTT. Translating it yields CASSMTGTGGEKLFF.

This clone was detected only once. The chain couples TRBV5-1 to TRBJ2-5; 14 bases match TRBD2. This CDR3 has 16 amino acids. The V gene's germline CDR1 is SGHRS and CDR2 YFSETQ. J gave up 4 bases and V 4 bases, and 6 bases lay outside the gene matches. The CDR3 DNA follows: TGCGCCAGCAGCCAGACTAGCGGGGGGGCCAGAGAGACCCAGTACTTC. This translates into CASSQTSGGARETQYF.

The chain employs TRBV19 and TRBJ2-1; TRBD1 agrees at 7 bases. In germline, CDR1 is LNHDA, CDR2 SQIVND (reference sequence). V was pared by 5 bases and J by 4 bases, with 8 bases of the junction left unmatched. The CDR3 is made up of 15 amino acids. The CDR3 region is CASSPQGVTYNEQFF. Written as DNA, the CDR3 is TGTGCCAGTAGTCCTCAGGGGGTGACTTACAATGAGCAGTTCTTC.

The rearrangement links TRBV4-3 to TRBJ2-2; D might be TRBD1 or TRBD2, each matching 6 bases. The V end was cut by 0 bases, the J end by 7 bases, with 15 bases between. The CDR3 contains 16 residues. Germline CDR1 LGHNA, CDR2 YSLEER. The CDR3 here is CASSQEARGRGGELFF. The CDR3 nucleotides read TGCGCCAGCAGCCAAGAGGCCCGGGGGCGGGGCGGGGAGCTGTTTTTT.

The chain is built from TRBV5-1 and TRBJ2-5; 9 nucleotides line up with TRBD2. The V segment lost 5 bases and the J segment 5 bases; nucleotides outside the gene matches: 7. The CDR3 has 14 amino acids. From germline, CDR1 is SGHRS and CDR2 YFSETQ. In nucleotides, the CDR3 is TGCGCCAGCAGGCTCGCGGGAGGGCGTGAGACCCAGTACTTC. This sequence encodes CASRLAGGRETQYF.

V is TRBV9 and J is TRBJ2-7; no clear D gene. The V gene lost 0 bases and the J gene lost 5 bases, with 12 bases spanning the gap. The CDR3 loop spans 14 amino acids. Per the germline V gene, CDR1 is SGDLS and CDR2 is YYNGEE. CDR3 nucleotides: TGTGCCAGCAGCGTAGGAGGCCATGGGAACGAGCAGTACTTC. The encoded protein is CASSVGGHGNEQYF.

The V call is TRBV10-3, the J call TRBJ2-3; TRBD1 might be the D (7 bases). Per the germline V gene, CDR1 is ENHRY and CDR2 is SYGVKD. V lost 3 bases and J 4 bases, leaving 11 bases between the germline ends. The CDR3 consists of 14 residues. CDR3: CAISDTRGADTQYF. CDR3 DNA: TGTGCCATCAGTGATACCAGGGGGGCAGATACGCAGTATTTT.

The chain employs TRBV29-1 and TRBJ1-5; D gene ambiguous. The V gene lost 7 bases and the J gene lost 4 bases, with 17 bases spanning the gap. The CDR3 loop spans 14 amino acids. CDR1 is SQVTM, CDR2 ANQGSEA, per germline. The CDR3 here is CSAAVWTSNQPQHF. CDR3 bases: TGCAGCGCAGCCGTGTGGACCTCTAATCAGCCCCAGCATTTT.

The rearrangement joins TRBV6-6 to TRBJ1-2; a weak D match, TRBD1 (6 bases). Deletions cut 5 bases from V and 7 bases from J, with 11 bases between. The CDR3 runs 12 residues. Germline V gene lookup returns CDR1 MNHNY and CDR2 SVGAGI (reference sequence). CDR3 sequence: CASSTMTGGYTF. DNA of the CDR3: TGTGCCAGCAGTACAATGACAGGTGGCTACACCTTC.

The chain joins TRBV7-9 to TRBJ1-1, with TRBD1 identical over 7 bases. J gave up 6 bases and V 3 bases, and 1 base lay outside the gene matches. This CDR3 is built from 12 residues. Germline V gives CDR1 SEHNR, CDR2 FQNEAQ (reference sequence). The CDR3 protein is CASSFTGAEAFF. CDR3 in DNA: TGTGCCAGCAGCTTTACAGGGGCTGAAGCTTTCTTT. Full variable domain (remainder filled in from reference TRBV7-9 and TRBJ1-1): DTGVSQNPRHKITKRGQNVTFRCDPISEHNRLYWYRQTLGQGPEFLTYFQNEAQLEKSRLLSDRFSAERPKGSFSTLEIQRTEQGDSAMYLCASSFTGAEAFFGQGTRLTVV.

This chain links TRBV29-1 with TRBJ1-2; 9 bases agree with TRBD1. The V segment lost 2 bases and the J segment 7 bases; nucleotides outside the gene matches: 5. The CDR3 length is 13 residues. Germline V CDR1 and CDR2: SQVTM, ANQGSEA. The CDR3: CSVEQGQGSGYTF. The CDR3, as DNA: TGCAGCGTTGAACAGGGACAGGGAAGTGGCTACACCTTC.

This clone was detected only once. This chain connects TRBV18 to TRBJ1-1, with D unresolved. This CDR3 contains 13 residues. Trimming left V 0 bases short and J 5 bases short, with 7 bases between. Germline V gene data show CDR1 as KGHSH and CDR2 as LQKENI. CDR3 sequence reads: CASSPPLRTEAFF. Written as DNA, the CDR3 is TGTGCCAGCTCACCACCCTTGCGGACTGAAGCTTTCTTT.

The V call is TRBV18, the J call TRBJ2-2; D is undetermined. Trimming stripped 2 bases from V and 5 bases from J, with 6 bases between. The germline gives CDR1 KGHSH, CDR2 LQKENI. The length of the CDR3 is 13 residues. CDR3 protein: CASSPTETGELFF. The DNA of the CDR3 is TGTGCCAGCTCACCAACAGAAACCGGGGAGCTGTTTTTT.

This chain uses TRBV7-8 with TRBJ2-3; the match to TRBD2 covers 10 bases. The CDR3 contains 16 residues. J was trimmed by 4 bases and V by 1 base; bases with no gene match: 5. Germline V CDR1 and CDR2: SGHVS, FQNEAQ. As DNA, the CDR3 is TGTGCCAGCAGCTTAGATGCTAGCGGGAGCTCAGATACGCAGTATTTT. Translating it yields CASSLDASGSSDTQYF.

The chain joins TRBV19 to TRBJ2-1, with D perhaps matching TRBD2 (5 bases). V lost 5 bases to trimming and J lost 7 bases, with 15 bases between them. In germline, CDR1 is LNHDA, CDR2 SQIVND (reference sequence). This CDR3 is 14 amino acids long. CDR3 residues: CASSVGQPGNEQFF. Written as DNA, the CDR3 is TGTGCCAGTAGTGTGGGCCAACCGGGGAATGAGCAGTTCTTC. The complete variable domain, with remaining parts taken from reference TRBV19 and TRBJ2-1, reads DGGITQSPKYLFRKEGQNVTLSCEQNLNHDAMYWYRQDPGQGLRLIYYSQIVNDFQKGDIAEGYSVSREKKESFPLTVTSAQKNPTAFYLCASSVGQPGNEQFFGPGTRLTVL.

The rearrangement links TRBV5-6 to TRBJ2-6; D is ambiguous. Germline lookup yields CDR1 SGHDT and CDR2 YYEEEE. V was clipped by 0 bases and J by 4 bases, with 11 bases between them. This CDR3 has 16 residues. CDR3 nucleotide sequence: TGTGCCAGCAGCTTGGTTAAGGTGGGAGGGGCCAACGTCCTGACTTTC. This translates into CASSLVKVGGANVLTF. Complete variable domain (other parts from reference TRBV5-6 and TRBJ2-6): DAGVTQSPTHLIKTRGQQVTLRCSPKSGHDTVSWYQQALGQGPQFIFQYYEEEERQRGNFPDRFSGHQFPNYSSELNVNALLLGDSALYLCASSLVKVGGANVLTFGAGSRLTVL.

This clone has only a few counts. The J gene is TRBJ2-7, the V gene TRBV29-1; no firm D call. The CDR3 contains 12 residues. CDR1 and CDR2 from the germline V gene are SQVTM and ANQGSEA. V was pared by 2 bases and J by 7 bases, with 12 bases between. In nucleotides, the CDR3 is TGCAGCGTTGAATTTAACGGCGAGGAGCAGTACTTC. Its protein product is CSVEFNGEEQYF.

Here the CDR3 reads CASSLGAATDTQYF. The CDR3 region has the DNA TGCGCCAGCAGCTTGGGGGCGGCCACAGATACGCAGTATTTT. The chain is built from TRBV5-1 and TRBJ2-3, with D unresolved. The V gene's germline CDR1 is SGHRS and CDR2 YFSETQ. With 0 bases removed from V and 2 bases from J, the gap between germline ends came to 7 bases. The CDR3 length is 14 residues.

The chain employs TRBV4-3 and TRBJ2-7; the D gene is possibly TRBD1 (6 bases). CDR1 and CDR2 from the germline V gene are LGHNA and YSLEER. The CDR3 covers 14 residues. Deletions cut 1 base from V and 0 bases from J, with 7 bases between. The CDR3 nucleotides read TGCGCCAGCAGCCAAGGAGGGGGCTCCTACGAGCAGTACTTC. Translated, it gives CASSQGGGSYEQYF.

The chain links TRBV30 to TRBJ2-7, with 8 bases identical to TRBD1. Germline assignment: CDR1 GTSNPN and CDR2 SVGIG (reference sequence). Trimming at V came to 0 bases and at J to 7 bases, leaving 8 bases not matched to a gene. The CDR3 spans 14 residues. CDR3 sequence: CAWSVLGQGQEQYF. The CDR3 DNA sequence: TGTGCCTGGAGTGTACTTGGACAGGGTCAGGAGCAGTACTTC.